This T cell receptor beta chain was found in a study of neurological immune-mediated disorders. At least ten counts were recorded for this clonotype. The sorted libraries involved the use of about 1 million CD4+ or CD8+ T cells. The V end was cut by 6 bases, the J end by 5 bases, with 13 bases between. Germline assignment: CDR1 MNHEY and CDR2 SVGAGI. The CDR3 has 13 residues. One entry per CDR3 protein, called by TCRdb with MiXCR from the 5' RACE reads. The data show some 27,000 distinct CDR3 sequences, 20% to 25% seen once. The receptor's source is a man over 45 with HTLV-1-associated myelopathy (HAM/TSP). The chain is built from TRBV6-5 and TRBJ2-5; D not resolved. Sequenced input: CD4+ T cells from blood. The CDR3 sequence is CASRHPPGETQYF. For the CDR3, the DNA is TGTGCCAGCAGGCACCCCCCCGGGGAGACCCAGTACTTC.